This T cell receptor beta chain comes out of a study of cytomegalovirus exposure and HLA in healthy donors. Study-wide points: Reports credit the classifier with highly specific, highly sensitive diagnosis of cytomegalovirus status.

CDR1 LNHNV and CDR2 YYDKDF come from the germline V gene (reference sequence). The CDR3 is 15 residues long. Trimming removed 1 base at V and 4 bases at J, with 11 bases between. Comment on this clone: Its antigen remains unidentified.

Primers: 60 Vbeta forward and 13 Jbeta reverse. Generated by immunoSEQ multiplex PCR, the TCRdb table keeps only in-frame clones and is missing some. The table records 130,000 to 150,000 clones, 80% of them present only once. This chain joins TRBV15 and TRBJ1-5; the D gene is possibly TRBD1 (6 bases). The source material was PBMCs. This TCR came from a man aged 25-45 years in good health and CMV-seronegative. CDR3 protein: CATSRVGQGNQPQHF. CDR3 bases: TGTGCCACCAGCAGAGTCGGTCAGGGGAATCAGCCCCAGCATTTT.